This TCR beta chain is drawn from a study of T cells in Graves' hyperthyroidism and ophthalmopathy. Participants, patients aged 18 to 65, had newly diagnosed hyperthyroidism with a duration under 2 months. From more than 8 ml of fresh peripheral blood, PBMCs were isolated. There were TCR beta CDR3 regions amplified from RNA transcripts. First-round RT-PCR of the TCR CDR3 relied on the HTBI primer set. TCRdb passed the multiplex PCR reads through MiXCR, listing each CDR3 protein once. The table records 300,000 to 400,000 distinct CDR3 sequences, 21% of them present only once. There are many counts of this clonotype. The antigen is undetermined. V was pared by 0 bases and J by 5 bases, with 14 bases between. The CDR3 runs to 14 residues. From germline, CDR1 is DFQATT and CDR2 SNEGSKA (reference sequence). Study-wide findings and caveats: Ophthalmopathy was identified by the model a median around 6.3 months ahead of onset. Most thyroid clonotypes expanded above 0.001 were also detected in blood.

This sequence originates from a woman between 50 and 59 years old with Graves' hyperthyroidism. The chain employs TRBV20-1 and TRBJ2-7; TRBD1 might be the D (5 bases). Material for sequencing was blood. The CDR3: CSARDDGRVNEQYF. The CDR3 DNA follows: TGCAGTGCTAGAGATGATGGCAGGGTCAACGAGCAGTACTTC.